The rows below give T cell receptor beta chains drawn from one sample of a study of tumor-infiltrating lymphocytes in primary liver carcinoma. TCRdb recomputed calls from the multiplex PCR reads with MiXCR, one row per CDR3 protein. The sample contains 90,000 to 100,000 distinct CDR3 sequences, around two thirds of which appear only once. Sequencing was performed on liver tumor tissue from sampling region 5. The source of these receptors is a woman in her sixties or seventies with primary liver carcinoma and hepatitis B virus infection. Each CDR3 is given with its conserved first and last residue. The D gene is left open where the match is weak. Size is omitted from some rows. Given values are once, few, many or a class for expanded clones.

size: once; J: TRBJ1-1; V: TRBV6-1; D: .; DNA: TGTGCCAGCAGTTCCTACAGAGACACTGAAGCTTCCTTT; CDR3: CASSSYRDTEASF
size: .; J: TRBJ2-3; V: TRBV6-1; D: TRBD2; DNA: TGTCCCAGCAGTCCGACTAGCGGGACAAGCACAGGTACGCAGTATTTT; CDR3: CPSSPTSGTSTGTQYF
size: .; J: TRBJ2-2; V: TRBV6-1; D: .; DNA: TGTGTCAGCAGTTTCTTGGAGAGAGGCATCGGGGAGCTGTTTTTT; CDR3: CVSSFLERGIGELFF
size: .; J: TRBJ2-7; V: TRBV4-1; D: TRBD2; DNA: TGCGCCAGAAGCCCCGCGGGGAGGGTCTACAAGCAGTACTTC; CDR3: CARSPAGRVYKQYF
size: .; J: TRBJ2-7; V: TRBV11-2; D: TRBD2; DNA: TGTGTCAGCAGTCCGGGACTAGTGGAGAGGGAGCAGTATTTC; CDR3: CVSSPGLVEREQYF
size: many; J: TRBJ1-4; V: TRBV6-5; D: .; DNA: TGTGCCAGCAGTTACAGGGGATCTAATGAAAAACTGTTTTTT; CDR3: CASSYRGSNEKLFF
size: .; J: TRBJ2-7; V: TRBV11-1; D: .; DNA: TGTGCCGGCAGCTTAAGGGGGGCCTCCTATGAGCAGTACTTC; CDR3: CAGSLRGASYEQYF
size: .; J: TRBJ1-2; V: TRBV28; D: .; DNA: TGTCCCAGCAGACCATCACCGGCCGCCGGGAAAGTCGTCTTC; CDR3: CPSRPSPAAGKVVF
size: .; J: TRBJ2-7; V: TRBV28; D: .; DNA: TGCGCCAGCACTGAAGGAGGGGGGTTCTCCTACGAGCAGTACTTC; CDR3: CASTEGGGFSYEQYF
size: .; J: TRBJ2-1; V: TRBV29-1; D: .; DNA: TGTGGCGTTGACATGGAAGGTAGGGGAAATGAGCAGTTCTTC; CDR3: CGVDMEGRGNEQFF
size: many; J: TRBJ2-6; V: TRBV10-3; D: .; DNA: TGTGCCATCAGTGATACCACTGGGGCCAACGTCCTGACTTTC; CDR3: CAISDTTGANVLTF
size: .; J: TRBJ1-3; V: TRBV28; D: .; DNA: TGTACCAGCAGTAAAGCCAGACAGGCCAACTCTGGAAACACCATATATTTT; CDR3: CTSSKARQANSGNTIYF
size: .; J: TRBJ1-5; V: TRBV24-1; D: .; DNA: TGTGCCACCAGTGATTGGGTCTCGAATCAGCCCCAGCATTTT; CDR3: CATSDWVSNQPQHF
size: many; J: TRBJ2-7; V: TRBV6-2/TRBV6-3; D: TRBD2; DNA: TGTGCCAGCAGTCGTTCAGCGGGAGGCTACGAGCAGTACTTC; CDR3: CASSRSAGGYEQYF
size: .; J: TRBJ1-4; V: TRBV10-3; D: .; DNA: TGTGCCATCAGTGAGTCATCCCCGTATGAGCTGTTTTTT; CDR3: CAISESSPYELFF
size: few; J: TRBJ1-2; V: TRBV7-9; D: .; DNA: TGTGCCAGCAGCTTAATGGGACGTTCCATTAGCGGCGACTATGGCTACACCTTC; CDR3: CASSLMGRSISGDYGYTF
size: few; J: TRBJ2-3; V: TRBV18; D: .; DNA: TGTGTCAGCGAACAGGTTCGTGAAGATACGCAGTATTTT; CDR3: CVSEQVREDTQYF
size: .; J: TRBJ2-7; V: TRBV7-8; D: .; DNA: TGTGCCAGCAGCTTGCTTCTAGTGGGAACGGGGTACGAGCAGTACTTC; CDR3: CASSLLLVGTGYEQYF
size: .; J: TRBJ2-1; V: TRBV5-4; D: .; DNA: TGTGCCAGCAACTTAGGGCCTTCAATATACAATGAACAGTTCTTC; CDR3: CASNLGPSIYNEQFF
size: .; J: TRBJ1-5; V: TRBV4-1; D: .; DNA: TGCGCCAGCAGCCGCACTACGTGGGGGAATAGCAATCAGCCCCAGCATTTT; CDR3: CASSRTTWGNSNQPQHF
size: many; J: TRBJ2-7; V: TRBV12-3/TRBV12-4; D: .; DNA: TGTGCCAGCAGTCGATCCGGGGTCCAGCTGTACTTC; CDR3: CASSRSGVQLYF
size: .; J: TRBJ2-5; V: TRBV6-1; D: TRBD2; DNA: TGTGCCAGCAGCCCCGGCGGGGGGCGTTTGGAGACCCAGTACTTT; CDR3: CASSPGGGRLETQYF
size: many; J: TRBJ2-7; V: TRBV6-6; D: TRBD2; DNA: TGTGCCAGCAGTTACTCTAGCGGGTGGAACTACGAGCAGTACTTC; CDR3: CASSYSSGWNYEQYF
size: .; J: TRBJ1-5; V: TRBV2; D: TRBD1; DNA: TGTACCAGCAGAAGACAGGGAGAAGGCAATCAGCCCCAGCATTTT; CDR3: CTSRRQGEGNQPQHF
size: .; J: TRBJ2-1; V: TRBV11-3; D: .; DNA: TGTGCCGGCAGCTCCCGGGGGGCGCGGACCGTGGGCAATGAGCATTTCTTC; CDR3: CAGSSRGARTVGNEHFF
size: .; J: TRBJ1-1; V: TRBV29-1; D: .; DNA: TGCAGCGGTACCCGTTCATGGGTGGACACTGAAGCTTACTTT; CDR3: CSGTRSWVDTEAYF
size: .; J: TRBJ2-3; V: TRBV18; D: TRBD2; DNA: TGTGCCAGCTCACCCCGACTAGCGGGAGAGGGGGGCACAGATACGCAGTATTTT; CDR3: CASSPRLAGEGGTDTQYF
size: once; J: TRBJ2-1; V: TRBV11-2; D: TRBD2; DNA: TGTGCCAACAGATGGACTAGCGGGGCAGAGCAGTCCTTC; CDR3: CANRWTSGAEQSF
size: .; J: TRBJ1-4; V: TRBV11-2; D: .; DNA: TGTGCCAGCAGTGCCTCTGAAAAAATGTTTTTT; CDR3: CASSASEKMFF
size: few; J: TRBJ1-3; V: TRBV18; D: .; DNA: TGTGCCAGCTCACCTGGGACCCCTGGCACCATATATTTT; CDR3: CASSPGTPGTIYF
size: .; J: TRBJ1-2; V: TRBV6-1; D: .; DNA: TGTGTCAGCAGCCCCGGGGAGGGGGGCTACACTTTC; CDR3: CVSSPGEGGYTF
size: .; J: TRBJ2-1; V: TRBV28; D: TRBD2; DNA: TGTGTCAGCAGTCCCCCCCCAGGGGCGGGAGGGGCTTCGAGTCGCTCCTACAATGAGCAGTTCTTC; CDR3: CVSSPPPGAGGASSRSYNEQFF
size: .; J: TRBJ2-7; V: TRBV14; D: TRBD2; DNA: TGTGCCAGCAGCATGGACGCTAGCGGGACTAACTCATACGAGCAGTGCTTC; CDR3: CASSMDASGTNSYEQCF
size: many; J: TRBJ1-6; V: TRBV6-1; D: .; DNA: TGTGCCACCAATAACGACCACTTT; CDR3: CATNNDHF
size: .; J: TRBJ2-5; V: TRBV10-3; D: .; DNA: TGTGCCATCAGTGAGTCGAAGGGCAACCAAGAGACCCAGTACTTC; CDR3: CAISESKGNQETQYF
size: .; J: TRBJ2-1; V: TRBV11-2; D: TRBD1; DNA: TGTGCCAGCGGCTTACGACCGGGACAGAGGTTCTATAATGAGCAGTTCTTC; CDR3: CASGLRPGQRFYNEQFF
size: .; J: TRBJ2-1; V: TRBV28; D: TRBD2; DNA: TGTGCCAGCAGCCGGTCGGTAGCGGGAGCGGGTAAGATCTACAATGAGCAGTTCTTC; CDR3: CASSRSVAGAGKIYNEQFF
size: .; J: TRBJ1-2; V: TRBV11-2; D: .; DNA: TGTGGCAGCAGCTTTAGGGAAGGGGGTGGCTATGGCTACACCTTC; CDR3: CGSSFREGGGYGYTF
size: .; J: TRBJ2-5; V: TRBV11-2; D: TRBD2; DNA: TGTCCCAGGAGCTACTCCCGTGGTGGCGGGAGAGAGACCCAGTACTTC; CDR3: CPRSYSRGGGRETQYF
size: .; J: TRBJ1-1; V: TRBV7-8; D: TRBD1; DNA: TGTGCCAGCAGCTTAGGGACAGGGGGGTTGGACACTGATGCTTTCTTT; CDR3: CASSLGTGGLDTDAFF
size: many; J: TRBJ1-5; V: TRBV29-1; D: TRBD1; DNA: TGCAGCGCTGGACAGGCGATCAATCAGCCCCAGCATTTT; CDR3: CSAGQAINQPQHF
size: .; J: TRBJ2-4; V: TRBV11-3; D: .; DNA: TGTGCCAGCAGCTTAGACGTTCAGATAGTCAAAAACTTTCAGTACTTC; CDR3: CASSLDVQIVKNFQYF